This T cell receptor (beta chain) emerged from a study of cytomegalovirus exposure and HLA in healthy donors (dated by TCRdb to 2017 to 2019). Study-level background: A later analysis indicated that the 95 to 150 validation repertoires were generated on the platform also employed for the 700 or so repertoires of the first cohort. The study combined high-throughput TCR immunosequencing, statistical association of individual TCRs with disease status, and machine learning to predict cytomegalovirus infection status. Besides the first cohort of 666 subjects, a separate validation cohort made up of over 100 different subjects was used. The aim of the study was to test whether cataloging public T cell receptors could identify signatures of past pathogen exposure.

Separate from the roughly 650-subject first cohort, the validation cohort of roughly 110 subjects was the group to which the donors belonged. What the work shows at the level of the full study, not this receptor alone: In vitro tests confirmed that three of the cytomegalovirus-associated TCR beta chains recognize cytomegalovirus antigens. The study listed 164 TCR beta chains as associated with cytomegalovirus. The classifier was reported to diagnose cytomegalovirus status with high specificity and sensitivity in both the original and validation cohorts. The authors suggested that the approach could potentially be generalized to other disease states and immunological phenotypes. Subsequent analysis determined that TCRs grouped into clusters in the first cohort also showed a tendency toward co-occurrence across the 120 or so validation repertoires, and roughly 95% of cluster scores exceeded 0. A later analysis had no HLA typing for the validation cohort, so co-occurrence there was scored across all 130 or so repertoires. Most TCR sequences were seen in very few donors, while some public TCRs were found in many individuals.

The library came from the immunoSEQ multiplex PCR assay. The authors' analysis ran thus. A statistical classification framework was developed to diagnose cytomegalovirus status using the catalog of TCR beta chain sequences. Held by TCRdb, this immuneACCESS table contains in-frame sequences only and omits some clones. Under half of the omission traces to an unresolved V gene where checked; the cause of the rest is unknown. Clone size and the V and J calls come from that table; the DNA yielded D and trimming. For this sample there are 150,000 to 200,000 clones; around nine tenths appear just once. Jointly, the top ten make up roughly 1.5% of the sample. As encoded in the germline V gene, CDR1 is MGHRA while CDR2 is YSYEKL. The CDR3 runs 14 residues from the cysteine to the phenylalanine. The only DNA kept is the CDR3, 42 bases in frame from the first base. V is pruned by 1 base and J by 7 bases, leaving 2 bases of the junction without a gene match.

This clone was observed once. This clone's antigen is unknown. No base quality values were provided; no much bigger clone lies one nucleotide off. The sequenced sample was PBMCs. The TCR sequence derives from a woman aged 30 to 39 in good health and CMV-seronegative. The rearrangement joined TRBV4-1 to TRBJ1-5, with 9 bases matching TRBD1. The DNA reads as follows: TGCGCCAGCAGCCAAGTAACAGGGGGCCAGCCCCAGCATTTT. Protein translation: CASSQVTGGQPQHF.